This record looks at one TCR beta chain sequence and its context. There is no known antigen for this receptor. Per-base qualities were not stored, and no clone one base away is much larger. The sample belongs to a study of T cells in tuberculosis (dated by TCRdb to the late 2010s). About the study as a whole: To characterize T cells specific for the mycobacterial lipid antigen glucose monomycolate (GMM), the study used CD1B tetramers together with high-throughput TCR immunosequencing. Active tuberculosis patient PBMC were archived before or within 7 days of starting standard anti-tuberculosis treatment. IGRA-negative adolescents, IGRA-positive adolescents with latent tuberculosis and adults with active tuberculosis, ten per group, were compared in a South African clinical cohort.

The immunoSEQ multiplex PCR assay was used to generate TCR libraries, with TCR-beta and/or TCR-alpha/delta assays applied to each sample. The Illumina high-throughput platform was used to sequence the amplified TCR libraries. The original pipeline was this. Clustering and dimensionality reduction relied on pairwise TCRdist distances among GMM-specific receptors from T cells that were either sorted ex vivo or expanded in vitro. The score assigned to each clinical repertoire was mean NN-distance, meaning the average TCRdist to the nearest 10% of tetramer-positive reference sequences. GEM TCR motif frequency was calculated as the fraction of unique TCRs that matched known GEM sequences by V/J usage and CDR3 length. Active tuberculosis was classified by linear discriminant analysis with leave-one-out cross-validation, implemented in scikit-learn. Held by TCRdb, this immuneACCESS table contains in-frame sequences only and omits some clones. Under half of the omission traces to an unresolved V gene where checked; the cause of the rest is unknown. V and J calls and clone size are those listed in that table; D and trimming were worked out from the DNA. The sample table shows 25,000 to 35,000 clones, and about 91% are seen once. The ten largest account for around 7% of the sample.

The sample's time point label is to be understood as: new active TB diagnosis, blood taken before or within 7 days of starting treatment. Patients with active tuberculosis were defined as newly diagnosed, HIV-seronegative South African adults aged 18 years or older. Active tuberculosis was confirmed by positive sputum smear microscopy and/or positive M. tuberculosis culture. Immunosequencing was performed on unsorted cryopreserved PBMC, with some 91,000 T cells per clinical donor covered on average. V gives up 2 bases and J gives up 1 base, and the segment between their germline ends measures 15 bases. The germline V gene sets CDR1 to SGHRS and CDR2 to YFSETQ. Including the terminal cysteine and phenylalanine, the CDR3 comprises 16 residues. This entry keeps only the CDR3 DNA: 48 bases, framed from base 1. The investigation overall reported the following: Smaller NN-distances were partly driven by shorter CDR3-alpha lengths in active tuberculosis patients, and statistical significance was not reached for the TCR-beta difference. Clinical samples were chosen by availability of cryopreserved specimens, and active tuberculosis cases were adults while controls were adolescents. Smaller mean NN-distances to GMM-specific TCRs were observed in active tuberculosis TCR-alpha repertoires than in IGRA-negative controls, suggesting clonal expansion of GMM-specific TCRs. Using GEM motif frequencies, a classifier achieved 70% accuracy, whereas a classifier built on the diverse GMM-specific repertoire got to roughly 90% accuracy (AUROC around 0.87).

The TCR comes from an adult with tuberculosis. Some clones in this sample may be carry-over from other donors' samples. The starting material was PBMCs, obtained at tuberculosis diagnosis. This chain is built from TRBV5-1 and TRBJ1-2; the D gene assignment is ambiguous. The nucleotides read TGCGCCAGCAGCTTCGGGGTAGGAAGTCTTAACTATGGCTACACCTTC. This gives the protein CASSFGVGSLNYGYTF.